These 25 T cell receptor beta chains share one sample of origin, sequenced in a study of OX40 agonist ivuxolimab in advanced cancers. Some clones are missing from TCRdb's copy, which holds only in-frame ones; the method was immunoSEQ multiplex PCR. In the table there are about 43,000 clones, roughly 91% of which are singletons. Sequencing used CD4+ or CD8+ T cells sorted from blood, obtained in a trial of the OX40 agonist ivuxolimab. The receptors originated from an adult with an advanced solid tumor such as melanoma, head and neck, liver or kidney cancer.

The chain employs TRBV27 and TRBJ2-7; D not certain. V was shortened by 3 bases and J by 2 bases, with 8 bases between the two germline ends. There are 13 residues in the CDR3. The V gene's germline CDR1 is MNHEY and CDR2 SMNVEV (reference sequence). The CDR3 DNA sequence: TGTGCCAGCAGTTTCAGCAGGACCTACGAGCAGTACTTC. Protein product: CASSFSRTYEQYF.

The chain uses TRBV27 and TRBJ2-3; 7 positions agree with TRBD2. V lost 6 bases, J lost 0 bases, and 3 bases stayed unmatched. This CDR3 region has 14 residues. From germline, CDR1 is MNHEY and CDR2 SMNVEV (reference sequence). The CDR3 region is CASSLSGSTDTQYF. The CDR3, as DNA: TGTGCCAGCAGCCTTAGCGGGAGCACAGATACGCAGTATTTT.

The V gene is TRBV5-1, the J gene TRBJ2-7; D ambiguous. Trimming cost V 1 base and J 4 bases, with 9 bases left between them. From germline, CDR1 is SGHRS and CDR2 YFSETQ. This CDR3 has 13 amino acids. CDR3 coding DNA: TGCGCCAGCAGCTTGTGGCAAGCTTACGAGCAGTACTTC. Protein: CASSLWQAYEQYF.

This clone was found once. CDR3 nucleotide sequence: TGCGCCAGCAGCCCAGACAGCCCCTCCTACAATGAGCAGTTCTTC. This encodes CASSPDSPSYNEQFF. The V and J genes are TRBV4-1 and TRBJ2-1; tentative D call: TRBD1 (5 bases). This CDR3 is built from 15 residues. Per the germline V gene, CDR1 is MGHRA and CDR2 is YSYEKL. Trimming removed 4 bases from V and 0 bases from J, with 10 bases in between.

This sequence joins TRBV5-8 and TRBJ2-7; no reliable D call. Trimming pared 2 bases from V and 3 bases from J, leaving 15 bases between. Germline V gene sequence: CDR1 SGHTS, CDR2 YDEGEE. The CDR3 is made up of 15 amino acids. Here the CDR3 reads CASSFAPGRFYEQYF. The CDR3 DNA reads TGTGCCAGCAGCTTTGCCCCTGGACGTTTCTACGAGCAGTACTTC.

V gene TRBV5-1 combines with J gene TRBJ2-7; the match to TRBD1 covers 8 bases. Trimming cost V 5 bases and J 3 bases; bases outside gene matches: 1. CDR1 is SGHRS, CDR2 YFSETQ, per germline. The CDR3 extends over 12 amino acids. CDR3 in DNA: TGCGCCAGCAGGGACAGGGACTACGAGCAGTACTTC. It translates to CASRDRDYEQYF.

The chain employs TRBV12-2 and TRBJ2-3; the table's D call, TRBD2, has no DNA check behind it. TRBV12-2 is noted as a pseudogene. The CDR3 consists of 16 residues. The CDR3 DNA sequence: TGTGCAAGTCGCCGCTTAGGACTAGCGGGACCAGATACGCAGTATTTT. Translation gives CASRRLGLAGPDTQYF.

The gene calls are TRBV19 and TRBJ1-2; 8 bases match TRBD1. With 3 bases clipped from V and 4 bases from J, the junction kept 4 bases outside the gene matches. Germline V gives CDR1 LNHDA, CDR2 SQIVND (reference sequence). The CDR3 consists of 14 residues. CDR3 residues: CASSMDRVIYGYTF. CDR3 coding DNA: TGTGCCAGTAGTATGGACAGGGTTATCTATGGCTACACCTTC.

The V call is TRBV19, the J call TRBJ2-5, with 10 bases matching TRBD1. Germline V gives CDR1 LNHDA, CDR2 SQIVND (reference sequence). The CDR3 contains 15 residues. With V trimmed by 2 bases and J by 5 bases, 5 bases remained unmatched. The CDR3 sequence is CASSILGTGVETQYF. In DNA form, the CDR3 reads TGTGCCAGTAGTATACTGGGGACAGGGGTGGAGACCCAGTACTTC.

The chain employs TRBV6-5 and TRBJ1-2; the D gene is possibly TRBD1 (5 bases). Germline values: CDR1 MNHEY, CDR2 SVGAGI. This CDR3 is built from 14 residues. With 2 bases removed from V and 0 bases from J, the gap between germline ends came to 7 bases. The CDR3 loop reads CASSYGGANYGYTF. The DNA of the CDR3 is TGTGCCAGCAGTTACGGAGGGGCTAACTATGGCTACACCTTC.

The V gene is TRBV30, the J gene TRBJ2-7, with D unclear. The CDR3 spans 11 residues. V was pared by 3 bases and J by 4 bases, with 7 bases between. The germline gives CDR1 GTSNPN, CDR2 SVGIG (reference sequence). This chain's CDR3 is CAWRIDYEQYF. The CDR3 coding sequence is TGTGCCTGGAGGATCGATTACGAGCAGTACTTC.

Here the CDR3 DNA reads TGTGCCAGCAGCTTAGGGACAGTGGATACGCAGTATTTT. Amino acids: CASSLGTVDTQYF. V gene TRBV11-3 combines with J gene TRBJ2-3, with a tentative D call TRBD1 (6 bases). Trimming removed 1 base at V and 6 bases at J, with 8 bases between. Germline V gene data show CDR1 as SGHNT and CDR2 as YENEEA. CDR3 length: 13 residues.

The V call is TRBV10-3, the J call TRBJ2-5; no reliable D call. Deletions cut 1 base from V and 3 bases from J, with 12 bases between. The CDR3 is made up of 15 amino acids. CDR1 ENHRY and CDR2 SYGVKD come from the germline V gene. CDR3 DNA: TGTGCCATCAGTGAGTTTAGCCAGGAGAAAGAGACCCAGTACTTC. It is translated as CAISEFSQEKETQYF.

The chain employs TRBV9 and TRBJ2-1, with 7 bases matching TRBD2. The V segment lost 2 bases and the J segment 8 bases; nucleotides outside the gene matches: 13. The CDR3 runs to 16 residues. CDR1 is SGDLS and CDR2 is YYNGEE in the germline V gene. This chain's CDR3 is CASSVGGRALSYEQFF. DNA for the CDR3: TGTGCCAGCAGCGTGGGTGGGAGGGCCCTATCGTATGAGCAGTTCTTC.

V usage is TRBV28 and J usage is TRBJ1-5; D perhaps matches TRBD1 (5 bases). Trimming removed 8 bases at V and 0 bases at J, with 8 bases between. CDR1 is MDHEN and CDR2 is SYDVKM in the germline V gene. The CDR3 covers 13 residues. This CDR3 is CASRGYSNQPQHF. CDR3 bases: TGTGCCAGCCGGGGGTATAGCAATCAGCCCCAGCATTTT.

The chain carries TRBV9 and TRBJ2-3; D possibly corresponds to TRBD1 (7 bases). The V end lost 0 bases, the J end lost 7 bases, and 12 bases lay between the germline ends. CDR1 is SGDLS, CDR2 YYNGEE, per germline. The CDR3 loop spans 14 amino acids. The CDR3 DNA reads as TGTGCCAGCAGCGTAGCTGCAGGGGGGAATACGCAGTATTTT. Protein sequence: CASSVAAGGNTQYF.

The chain uses TRBV15 and TRBJ1-2; D might be TRBD1 (6 bases). Germline V gives CDR1 LNHNV, CDR2 YYDKDF (reference sequence). This CDR3 has 14 residues. Trimming stripped 3 bases from V and 7 bases from J, with 15 bases between. Here the CDR3 DNA reads TGTGCCACCAGCAGCAGCCACAGGGTAGGTGGCTACACCTTC. Its translation: CATSSSHRVGGYTF.

The chain uses TRBV30 and TRBJ1-6; no clear D gene. Per the germline V gene, CDR1 is GTSNPN and CDR2 is SVGIG (reference sequence). V lost 3 bases to trimming and J lost 14 bases, with 14 bases between them. The CDR3 extends over 12 amino acids. The CDR3 nucleotides read TGTGCCTGGAGCCCCAGTGGTGAAGCCCTCCACTTT. Residues: CAWSPSGEALHF.

This clone was counted a single time. V and J are TRBV30 and TRBJ2-2; D is perhaps TRBD1 (5 bases). V was shortened by 1 base and J by 6 bases, with 24 bases between the two germline ends. The CDR3 totals 18 residues. In germline, CDR1 is GTSNPN, CDR2 SVGIG (reference sequence). CDR3 sequence reads: CAWSANLWGGPRAGELFF. The CDR3 bases are TGTGCCTGGAGTGCGAACCTTTGGGGCGGCCCTAGGGCCGGGGAGCTGTTTTTT.

The CDR3 DNA sequence: TGTGCCAGCAGCCAACAGGGGGACGAGCAGTACTTC. It codes for CASSQQGDEQYF. The chain is built from TRBV28 and TRBJ2-7; TRBD1 matches at 8 bases. This CDR3 has 12 amino acids. Germline lookup yields CDR1 MDHEN and CDR2 SYDVKM. Trimming removed 6 bases from V and 5 bases from J; junction bases left unmatched: 3.

The chain carries TRBV9 and TRBJ2-3; D may be TRBD2 (5 bases). Trimming stripped 4 bases from V and 2 bases from J, with 17 bases between. Germline assignment: CDR1 SGDLS and CDR2 YYNGEE. This CDR3 is built from 16 residues. The CDR3 coding sequence is TGTGCCAGCAGCCTCATTCTAGCTCATTCCACAGATACGCAGTATTTT. Protein: CASSLILAHSTDTQYF.

The V and J genes are TRBV10-1 and TRBJ2-1; D is possibly TRBD1 (5 bases). V lost 0 bases and J 0 bases, leaving 15 bases between the germline ends. Germline V gene data show CDR1 as WNHNN and CDR2 as SYGVQD (reference sequence). The CDR3 loop spans 18 amino acids. The chain's CDR3 is CASSESQGWASSYNEQFF. The DNA for the CDR3 is TGCGCCAGCAGTGAGTCCCAGGGATGGGCTAGCTCCTACAATGAGCAGTTCTTC.

The chain uses TRBV28 and TRBJ2-7; D not certain. There are 14 residues in the CDR3. V was clipped by 4 bases and J by 5 bases, with 15 bases between them. The germline CDR1 and CDR2 sequences are MDHEN and SYDVKM. The CDR3 region is CASSSLGSLDEQYF. In nucleotides, the CDR3 is TGTGCCAGCAGTTCTTTGGGCTCCTTGGACGAGCAGTACTTC.

The chain is built from TRBV15 and TRBJ1-1, with unresolved D. Germline V gene sequence: CDR1 LNHNV, CDR2 YYDKDF (reference sequence). The CDR3 contains 13 residues. Trimming removed 1 base from V and 1 base from J, with 4 bases in between. CDR3 coding DNA: TGTGCCACCAGCAGAGTGGCGAACACTGAAGCTTTCTTT. Its translation is CATSRVANTEAFF.

The gene calls are TRBV28 and TRBJ1-1; D remains unclear. Between the trimmed V and J ends, which lost 6 bases and 2 bases, there was a span of 13 bases. Germline V gene data show CDR1 as MDHEN and CDR2 as SYDVKM. The CDR3 is made up of 14 amino acids. CDR3 region: CASRYLTVNTEAFF. For the CDR3, the DNA is TGTGCCAGCAGATACCTCACAGTCAACACTGAAGCTTTCTTT.